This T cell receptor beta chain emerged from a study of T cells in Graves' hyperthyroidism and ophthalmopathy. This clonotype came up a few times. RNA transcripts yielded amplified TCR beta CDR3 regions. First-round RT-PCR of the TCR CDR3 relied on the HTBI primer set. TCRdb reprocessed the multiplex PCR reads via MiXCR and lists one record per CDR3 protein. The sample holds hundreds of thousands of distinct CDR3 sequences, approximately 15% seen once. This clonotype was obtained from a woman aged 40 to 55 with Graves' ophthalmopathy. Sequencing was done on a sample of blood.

Written as DNA, the CDR3 is TGCAGTGCTAGAGCGTCGACAGTTACCTACGAGCAGTACTTC. Its protein product is CSARASTVTYEQYF. This rearrangement joins TRBV20-1 to TRBJ2-7; possible D gene TRBD1, 5 bases. Looked up from germline, CDR1 is DFQATT and CDR2 is SNEGSKA (reference sequence). The CDR3 covers 14 residues. Trimming cost V 1 base and J 2 bases, with 12 bases left between them.